This record covers a single TCR beta chain. This CDR3 is built from 14 residues. Germline CDR1 and CDR2: KGHSH and LQKENI. The ends were cut back, 6 bases at V and 1 base at J, with 13 bases in the middle. In the original processing: Amplifying reference gene primers gave estimates of nucleated cell counts. The protocol was immunoSEQ multiplex PCR, while the TCRdb copy is restricted to in-frame clones and leaves out a portion. The DNA was the basis for D and trimming; V, J and clone size are from that table. This table holds 130,000 or so clones, roughly 80% found once. This entry comes from a study of blood T cell repertoires in COVID-19. Study in general: Acute and convalescent COVID-19 specimens originated in the United States, Italy and Spain. Sample material is recorded as cDNA or gDNA derived from T cells, B-cell-depleted T cells, or PBMCs.

Sequenced sample: peripheral blood. This clonotype was sampled from a human donor in a cohort sampled during active COVID-19. The chain carries TRBV18 and TRBJ2-7, with D possibly being TRBD1 (6 bases). CDR3: CASSDTGSSYEQYF. CDR3 in DNA: TGTGCCAGCTCCGATACAGGGTCTTCCTACGAGCAGTACTTC.